This note documents a single T cell receptor beta chain sequence. The source of the sample is a study of identical twins. TCRdb recomputed calls from the 5' RACE reads with MiXCR, one row per CDR3 protein. The table lists about 660,000 distinct CDR3 sequences, 8.5% to 9% of them singletons. The same sample was also studied in work on yellow fever vaccine responses in identical twins.

The clonotype originates from a young woman in good health. The specimen sequenced was PBMCs.

CDR3 nucleotide sequence: TGTGCCAGCAGTTCAGGGACACCAGCTAACTATGGCTACACCTTC. Translated: CASSSGTPANYGYTF. The gene calls are TRBV28 and TRBJ1-2, with D perhaps matching TRBD1 (6 bases). This CDR3 spans 15 amino acids. Germline lookup yields CDR1 MDHEN and CDR2 SYDVKM. The V end was cut by 4 bases, the J end by 0 bases, with 12 bases between.